This entry lists 31 T cell receptor beta chains sequenced from one sample in a study of early T cells in non-severe SARS-CoV-2 infection. One entry per CDR3 protein, called by TCRdb with MiXCR from the 5' RACE reads. The data contain around 84,000 distinct CDR3 sequences, 12% of them singletons. Sequences were obtained from whole blood. The source is an adult who was a healthcare worker with PCR-confirmed SARS-CoV-2 infection or an uninfected control (not recorded which).

This clonotype was seen at least ten times. V gene TRBV20-1 combines with J gene TRBJ2-3, with D possibly TRBD2 on 6 matching bases. From germline, CDR1 is DFQATT and CDR2 SNEGSKA (reference sequence). The V and J ends lost 6 bases and 2 bases respectively, with 15 bases between them. This CDR3 has 14 amino acids. The CDR3 DNA sequence: TGCAGTGCACCCTTCTCGGGAGTCACAGATACGCAGTATTTT. Translating gives CSAPFSGVTDTQYF.

The chain carries TRBV29-1 and TRBJ2-2, with 13 positions matching TRBD2. The germline V gene encodes CDR1 SQVTM and CDR2 ANQGSEA. The CDR3 loop spans 14 amino acids. V gave up 6 bases and J gave up 5 bases; unmatched junction bases: 3. The CDR3 sequence: CSVEGLAGTGELFF. The CDR3, as DNA: TGCAGCGTGGAGGGACTAGCGGGAACCGGGGAGCTGTTTTTT.

This clonotype was seen ten or more times. The chain combines TRBV29-1 with TRBJ2-3; TRBD2 might be the D (6 bases). The V end lost 4 bases, the J end lost 3 bases, and 11 bases lay between the germline ends. The CDR3 spans 13 residues. The germline CDR1 and CDR2 sequences are SQVTM and ANQGSEA. The CDR3 DNA sequence: TGCAGCGTTGTGGCAGGAGGGACAGATACGCAGTATTTT. The encoded protein is CSVVAGGTDTQYF.

This clonotype came up many times. In nucleotides, the CDR3 is TGTGCCAGCAGTTTAACAAGAGGGGGCAGATCTGAAGCTTTCTTT. It yields the protein CASSLTRGGRSEAFF. This chain uses TRBV12-3 or TRBV12-4 with TRBJ1-1; 7 bases fit TRBD1. V trimming: 2 bases; J trimming: 6 bases; junction bases outside the gene matches: 9. The CDR3 totals 15 residues.

This clonotype was counted between two and nine times. This chain connects TRBV9 to TRBJ2-3; a weak D match, TRBD2 (6 bases). This CDR3 has 14 amino acids. CDR1 is SGDLS and CDR2 is YYNGEE in the germline V gene. V was pared by 2 bases and J by 0 bases, with 7 bases between. The CDR3: CASSVGGSTDTQYF. DNA of the CDR3: TGTGCCAGCAGCGTCGGGGGAAGCACAGATACGCAGTATTTT. Using reference TRBV9 and TRBJ2-3 for the parts outside the CDR3, the full variable domain is DSGVTQTPKHLITATGQRVTLRCSPRSGDLSVYWYQQSLDQGLQFLIQYYNGEERAKGNILERFSAQQFPDLHSELNLSSLELGDSALYFCASSVGGSTDTQYFGPGTRLTVL.

This clonotype showed up many times. CDR3 region: CASSFPPTGRTEAFF. The CDR3 DNA is TGTGCCAGCAGCTTTCCCCCGACAGGACGAACTGAAGCTTTCTTT. The rearrangement links TRBV7-9 to TRBJ1-1, with D perhaps TRBD1 (6 bases). The V gene's germline CDR1 is SEHNR and CDR2 FQNEAQ (reference sequence). Trimming shortened V by 3 bases and J by 5 bases, and 16 bases separated the two germline ends. CDR3 length equals 15 residues.

This clonotype was counted ten times or more. This chain links TRBV27 with TRBJ1-1; 10 nucleotides align to TRBD1. V shed 4 bases, J shed 3 bases, and the junction held 5 bases outside the gene matches. The germline CDR1 and CDR2 sequences are MNHEY and SMNVEV (reference sequence). The CDR3 is 15 residues long. The CDR3 region has the DNA TGTGCCAGCAGTTCCCCCGGGACAGGGGACACTGAAGCTTTCTTT. Encoded protein: CASSSPGTGDTEAFF.

This clonotype showed up just a few times. V usage is TRBV6-5 and J usage is TRBJ2-7, with TRBD2 identical over 8 bases. The CDR3 contains 16 residues. With 10 bases clipped from V and 0 bases from J, the junction kept 14 bases outside the gene matches. Germline loops: CDR1 MNHEY, CDR2 SVGAGI. CDR3 protein: CATWSGTSGSSYEQYF. The CDR3 coding sequence is TGTGCCACCTGGAGCGGTACTAGCGGAAGCTCCTACGAGCAGTACTTC.

This chain joins TRBV15 and TRBJ2-7; either TRBD1 or TRBD2 may fit D (5 bases each). CDR3 length: 13 residues. Trimming removed 5 bases at V and 3 bases at J, with 11 bases between. Germline CDR1 and CDR2: LNHNV and YYDKDF (reference sequence). The CDR3 DNA follows: TGTGCCACCAGCCGAGGGGCCTACTACGAGCAGTACTTC. It is translated as CATSRGAYYEQYF. Looking up the rest from reference TRBV15 and TRBJ2-7 gives the full variable domain: DAMVIQNPRYQVTQFGKPVTLSCSQTLNHNVMYWYQQKSSQAPKLLFHYYDKDFNNEADTPDNFQSRRPNTSFCFLDIRSPGLGDTAMYLCATSRGAYYEQYFGPGTRLTVT.

This clonotype showed up many times. This chain joins TRBV20-1 and TRBJ2-5, with D perhaps TRBD2 (5 bases). With 6 bases removed from V and 2 bases from J, the gap between germline ends came to 7 bases. This CDR3 is 11 amino acids long. CDR1 DFQATT and CDR2 SNEGSKA come from the germline V gene (reference sequence). CDR3 loop: CSATRQETQYF. The DNA of the CDR3 is TGCAGTGCAACTAGGCAAGAGACCCAGTACTTC.

The chain uses TRBV20-1 and TRBJ2-7, with 8 bases that match TRBD2. The CDR3 loop spans 14 amino acids. Germline loops: CDR1 DFQATT, CDR2 SNEGSKA (reference sequence). V lost 5 bases and J lost 0; bases outside the gene matches: 6. In DNA, the CDR3 is TGCAGTGCTGGAAAGCGGGGGAGCTCCTACGAGCAGTACTTC. It is translated as CSAGKRGSSYEQYF.

This clonotype was counted between two and nine times. The chain couples TRBV7-3 to TRBJ2-5; D gene unclear. Between the trimmed V and J ends, which lost 0 bases and 5 bases, there was a span of 13 bases. Germline CDR1 and CDR2: SGHTA and FQGTGA. The CDR3 length is 15 residues. CDR3 bases: TGTGCCAGCAGCTTAACACCCGAGGTGGGGGAGACCCAGTACTTC. Protein sequence: CASSLTPEVGETQYF. The full variable domain, in which reference TRBV7-3 and TRBJ2-5 provide the parts outside the CDR3, is GAGVSQTPSNKVTEKGKYVELRCDPISGHTALYWYRQSLGQGPEFLIYFQGTGAADDSGLPNDRFFAVRPEGSVSTLKIQRTERGDSAVYLCASSLTPEVGETQYFGPGTRLLVL.

This clonotype turned up a few times. CDR3 region: CASSQLSGRTDTQYF. DNA of the CDR3: TGTGCCAGCAGCCAACTGAGCGGGAGAACAGATACGCAGTATTTT. The rearrangement joins TRBV3-1 to TRBJ2-3, with TRBD2 identical over 8 bases. Unmatched junction bases numbered 4, after V lost 2 bases and J lost 3 bases. This CDR3 spans 15 amino acids. CDR1 is LGHDT and CDR2 is YNNKEL in the germline V gene (reference sequence).

In nucleotides, the CDR3 is TGTGCCAGCAGGAATCCACTAGCGTGGGCTGCTTTGGATGAGCAGTTCTTC. Protein sequence: CASRNPLAWAALDEQFF. The rearrangement links TRBV5-4 to TRBJ2-1, with TRBD2 matching over 7 bases. The germline V gene encodes CDR1 SGHNT and CDR2 YYREEE (reference sequence). The CDR3 extends over 17 amino acids. V trimming: 5 bases; J trimming: 8 bases; junction bases outside the gene matches: 19.

This clonotype was picked up many times. The chain uses TRBV18 and TRBJ1-4, with D maybe TRBD1 (6 bases). Germline values: CDR1 KGHSH, CDR2 LQKENI. V lost 6 bases and J 2 bases, leaving 16 bases between the germline ends. The CDR3 is made up of 16 amino acids. The CDR3 DNA reads TGTGCCAGCTCCCTTCGGAGGGGGGATACTAATGAAAAACTGTTTTTT. Amino acids: CASSLRRGDTNEKLFF.

This clonotype was observed at least ten times. The chain joins TRBV29-1 to TRBJ1-1, with a tentative D call TRBD1 (5 bases). The ends were cut back, 6 bases at V and 7 bases at J, with 9 bases in the middle. The CDR3 loop spans 10 amino acids. CDR1 and CDR2 (germline): SQVTM, ANQGSEA. This CDR3 is CSVGTIEAFF. The CDR3, as DNA: TGCAGCGTGGGGACGATTGAAGCTTTCTTT. Combining the CDR3 with reference TRBV29-1 and TRBJ1-1 gives the whole variable domain SAVISQKPSRDICQRGTSLTIQCQVDSQVTMMFWYRQQPGQSLTLIATANQGSEATYESGFVIDKFPISRPNLTFSTLTVSNMSPEDSSIYLCSVGTIEAFFGQGTRLTVV.

The chain uses TRBV7-2 and TRBJ2-5; 7 bases are shared with TRBD1. Germline CDR1 SGHTA, CDR2 FQGNSA. V gave up 4 bases and J gave up 7 bases; unmatched junction bases: 9. CDR3 length equals 14 residues. The CDR3 region has the DNA TGTGCCAGCAGCTACGGACAGGCCTTGGGGACCCAGTACTTC. The encoded protein is CASSYGQALGTQYF.

This chain joins TRBV5-1 and TRBJ1-1; 8 bases agree with TRBD1. Germline assignment: CDR1 SGHRS and CDR2 YFSETQ. The trim removed 4 bases at V and 3 bases at J, leaving 5 bases unmatched. The CDR3 length is 14 residues. The CDR3 DNA reads TGCGCCAGCAGCCATGGACAGGGTTACACTGAAGCTTTCTTT. Translation gives CASSHGQGYTEAFF. The entire variable domain, with the rest obtained from reference TRBV5-1 and TRBJ1-1, is as follows: KAGVTQTPRYLIKTRGQQVTLSCSPISGHRSVSWYQQTPGQGLQFLFEYFSETQRNKGNFPGRFSGRQFSNSRSEMNVSTLELGDSALYLCASSHGQGYTEAFFGQGTRLTVV.

In its sample, this clonotype was seen many times. The chain couples TRBV29-1 to TRBJ2-1; 7 nucleotides line up with TRBD1. Germline lookup yields CDR1 SQVTM and CDR2 ANQGSEA. After removal of 3 bases from V and 2 bases from J, the junction contained 13 bases not matched to a gene. The CDR3 has 17 amino acids. The CDR3: CSVEIPDRVGAYNEQFF. The DNA for the CDR3 is TGCAGCGTTGAGATACCCGACAGGGTCGGCGCCTACAATGAGCAGTTCTTC.

This clonotype has at least ten counts. The chain links TRBV7-2 to TRBJ2-1; 11 positions match TRBD2. The CDR3 is 15 residues long. The germline CDR1 and CDR2 sequences are SGHTA and FQGNSA. V gave up 5 bases and J gave up 9 bases; unmatched junction bases: 9. Here the CDR3 reads CASSPSLAGGFEQFF. The DNA for the CDR3 is TGTGCCAGCAGCCCCTCTCTAGCGGGGGGTTTTGAGCAGTTCTTC. Using reference TRBV7-2 and TRBJ2-1 for the parts outside the CDR3, the full variable domain is GAGVSQSPSNKVTEKGKDVELRCDPISGHTALYWYRQSLGQGLEFLIYFQGNSAPDKSGLPSDRFSAERTGGSVSTLTIQRTQQEDSAVYLCASSPSLAGGFEQFFGPGTRLTVL.

This clonotype was observed at least ten times. V is TRBV2 and J is TRBJ1-1; no definite D call. Trimming stripped 3 bases from V and 11 bases from J, with 19 bases between. Germline CDR1 SNHLY, CDR2 FYNNEI. The CDR3 totals 14 residues. CDR3: CASSENGSLGGAFF. CDR3 nucleotide sequence: TGTGCCAGCAGTGAGAACGGGAGCCTCGGAGGGGCTTTCTTT.

This clonotype was found many times. The chain recombines TRBV7-2 with TRBJ2-3, with 7 bases fitting TRBD2. This CDR3 is built from 18 residues. Germline V gene sequence: CDR1 SGHTA, CDR2 FQGNSA. V gave up 4 bases and J gave up 0 bases; unmatched junction bases: 13. The CDR3 coding sequence is TGTGCCAGCAGCTCCCCCCGGGGTAGCGGGCCCAGCACAGATACGCAGTATTTT. Amino acid sequence: CASSSPRGSGPSTDTQYF.

The genes are TRBV7-8 and TRBJ2-1; 9 nucleotides align to TRBD2. This CDR3 region has 15 residues. With V trimmed by 8 bases and J by 5 bases, 10 bases remained unmatched. Looked up from germline, CDR1 is SGHVS and CDR2 is FQNEAQ. The CDR3 DNA follows: TGTGCCAGCTCCCAGGGAGCGGGAGGAAACAATGAGCAGTTCTTC. Its translation: CASSQGAGGNNEQFF.

This clonotype was counted only a few times. This chain connects TRBV11-2 to TRBJ2-6; no firm D call. V gave up 5 bases and J gave up 6 bases, with 5 bases separating them. In germline, CDR1 is SGHAT, CDR2 FQNNGV. This CDR3 spans 12 amino acids. The CDR3 bases are TGTGCCAGCAGCGGGGAGGCCAACGTCCTGACTTTC. Translated: CASSGEANVLTF.

A note on this clonotype: One end of the junction does not line up with germline, which may come from a read error. Here the CDR3 reads CASSLSGQGSNEQYF. The CDR3 coding sequence is TGTGCCAGCAGTTTATCCGGACAGGGCTCCAACGAGCAGTACTTC. The chain recombines TRBV28 with TRBJ2-7; 8 nucleotides match TRBD1. The CDR3 runs to 15 residues. Germline CDR1 MDHEN, CDR2 SYDVKM.

This clonotype was counted ten times or more. The chain employs TRBV12-3 or TRBV12-4 and TRBJ2-3, with D tentatively TRBD1 or TRBD2 (5 bases each). The CDR3 runs to 14 residues. V lost 8 bases and J 3 bases, leaving 15 bases between the germline ends. For the CDR3, the DNA is TGTGCCAGCCTCAAGCTCGGGGCGACAGATACGCAGTATTTT. This sequence encodes CASLKLGATDTQYF.

This chain joins TRBV7-9 and TRBJ1-3; D may be TRBD1 (5 bases). The CDR3 covers 16 residues. Deletions cut 4 bases from V and 5 bases from J, with 18 bases between. Looked up from germline, CDR1 is SEHNR and CDR2 is FQNEAQ (reference sequence). The CDR3 loop is CASSSSAQEGRNTIYF. The DNA for the CDR3 is TGTGCCAGCAGCTCTTCCGCACAGGAGGGTCGAAACACCATATATTTT. Supplemented by reference TRBV7-9 and TRBJ1-3, the full variable domain reads DTGVSQNPRHKITKRGQNVTFRCDPISEHNRLYWYRQTLGQGPEFLTYFQNEAQLEKSRLLSDRFSAERPKGSFSTLEIQRTEQGDSAMYLCASSSSAQEGRNTIYFGEGSWLTVV.

This chain joins TRBV3-1 and TRBJ2-1; D might be TRBD2 (6 bases). The germline V gene has CDR1 LGHDT and CDR2 YNNKEL (reference sequence). V lost 1 base and J lost 0, with 13 bases in between. The CDR3 contains 17 residues. The CDR3 nucleotides are TGTGCCAGCAGCCAAGGGCTAGCGCGAGACTCCTACAATGAGCAGTTCTTC. It is translated as CASSQGLARDSYNEQFF.

This clonotype was recorded a few times. The rearrangement uses TRBV20-1 and TRBJ2-3; D is perhaps TRBD2 (6 bases). V lost 5 bases to trimming and J lost 6 bases, with 18 bases between them. The CDR3 is made up of 14 amino acids. Germline CDR1 DFQATT, CDR2 SNEGSKA (reference sequence). This CDR3 is CSAPRGLLRDTQYF. CDR3 DNA: TGCAGTGCTCCGCGGGGCCTCCTGCGTGATACGCAGTATTTT.

This clonotype showed up just a few times. This rearrangement joins TRBV14 to TRBJ2-1; 8 bases are a match to TRBD2. The CDR3 has 13 amino acids. Germline CDR1 and CDR2: SGHDN and FVKESK. V lost 4 bases and J lost 9; bases outside the gene matches: 5. DNA of the CDR3: TGTGCCAGCAGCCTGACTAGCGCCGGTGAGCAGTTCTTC. Translation: CASSLTSAGEQFF.

The chain links TRBV7-8 to TRBJ2-7; tentatively, D is TRBD1 or TRBD2 (5 bases each). The CDR3 consists of 15 residues. Germline V gene sequence: CDR1 SGHVS, CDR2 FQNEAQ. Trimming removed 5 bases at V and 2 bases at J, with 16 bases between. CDR3 sequence reads: CASSRTGTEAYEQYF. The CDR3 bases are TGTGCCAGCAGCCGGACCGGGACGGAGGCCTACGAGCAGTACTTC. The whole variable domain, remainder taken from reference TRBV7-8 and TRBJ2-7, is GAGVSQSPRYKVAKRGQDVALRCDPISGHVSLFWYQQALGQGPEFLTYFQNEAQLDKSGLPSDRFFAERPEGSVSTLKIQRTQQEDSAVYLCASSRTGTEAYEQYFGPGTRLTVT.